This entry is about one T cell receptor beta chain. Clones were sequenced by immunoSEQ multiplex PCR, and TCRdb holds only the in-frame ones, with some missing. Among more than 12,000 clones, around 81% were seen once, and the ten largest hold over 4%. Germline CDR1 and CDR2: SNHLY and FYNNEI. This CDR3 has 13 amino acids. V was cut by 6 bases and J by 5 bases, with 13 bases left in between. This specimen comes from a study of T cells in localized non-small cell lung cancer. The V gene is TRBV2, the J gene TRBJ2-5, with D perhaps matching TRBD1 (6 bases). The material was peripheral blood, obtained before any cancer treatment. The source is a female donor aged 60 or older with stage I squamous cell lung carcinoma. CDR3 sequence: CASRQGPGETQYF. CDR3 coding DNA: TGTGCCAGCAGACAGGGACCGGGGGAGACCCAGTACTTC.